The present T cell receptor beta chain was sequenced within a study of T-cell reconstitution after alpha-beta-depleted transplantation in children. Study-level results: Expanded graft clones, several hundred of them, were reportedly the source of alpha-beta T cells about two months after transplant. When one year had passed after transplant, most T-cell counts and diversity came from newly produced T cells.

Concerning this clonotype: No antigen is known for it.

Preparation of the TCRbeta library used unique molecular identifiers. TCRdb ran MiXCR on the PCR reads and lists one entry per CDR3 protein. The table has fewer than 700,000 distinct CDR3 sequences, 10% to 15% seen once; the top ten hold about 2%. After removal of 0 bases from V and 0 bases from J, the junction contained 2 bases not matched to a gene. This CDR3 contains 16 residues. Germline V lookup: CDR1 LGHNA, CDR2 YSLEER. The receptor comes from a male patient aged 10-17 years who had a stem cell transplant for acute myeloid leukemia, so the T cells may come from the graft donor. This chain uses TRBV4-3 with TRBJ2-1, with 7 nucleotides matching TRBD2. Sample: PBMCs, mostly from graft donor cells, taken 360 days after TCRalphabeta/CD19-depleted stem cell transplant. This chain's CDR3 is CASSQELAHSYNEQFF. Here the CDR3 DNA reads TGCGCCAGCAGCCAAGAACTAGCGCACTCCTACAATGAGCAGTTCTTC.